This passage covers 13 T cell receptor beta chains from one sample sequenced in a study of blood T cell repertoires in COVID-19. Method: immunoSEQ multiplex PCR; TCRdb's copy keeps in-frame clones and lacks some. Counted here are over 50,000 clones, under 90% occurring once; the ten biggest clones make up around 27%. The sequencing input was peripheral blood. All receptors derive from a human donor in a cohort sampled during active COVID-19.

This chain connects TRBV5-1 to TRBJ2-2; D possibly corresponds to TRBD2 (6 bases). This CDR3 comprises 16 residues. The V gene's germline CDR1 is SGHRS and CDR2 YFSETQ. V lost 4 bases and J 1 base, leaving 14 bases between the germline ends. The CDR3 loop is CASSLLSGVNTGELFF. DNA of the CDR3: TGCGCCAGCAGCCTACTTTCGGGGGTGAACACCGGGGAGCTGTTTTTT.

The rearrangement joins TRBV4-1 to TRBJ2-3; D is possibly TRBD1 (5 bases). This CDR3 spans 14 amino acids. V lost 1 base and J lost 4, with 9 bases in between. Germline V lookup: CDR1 MGHRA, CDR2 YSYEKL. This CDR3 reads CASSQVPGPDTQYF. The CDR3 DNA reads TGCGCCAGCAGCCAAGTTCCAGGGCCAGATACGCAGTATTTT.

The V call is TRBV4-1, the J call TRBJ2-3; 7 bases agree with TRBD2. This CDR3 region has 16 residues. CDR1 and CDR2 (germline): MGHRA, YSYEKL. The V gene end was trimmed by 2 bases and the J gene end by 5 bases; junction bases not matched to a gene: 10. The DNA of the CDR3 is TGCGCCAGCAGCCAAAGGGCGGGAGCGCGGGGAGATACGCAGTATTTT. Residues: CASSQRAGARGDTQYF.

This sequence joins TRBV19 and TRBJ2-3; 13 bases are shared with TRBD2. The CDR3 length is 16 residues. Germline V gene lookup returns CDR1 LNHDA and CDR2 SQIVND (reference sequence). Trimming removed 4 bases from V and 4 bases from J; junction bases left unmatched: 5. The CDR3 bases are TGTGCCAGTAGTACCCGACTAGCGGGGGGAGCAGATACGCAGTATTTT. Protein: CASSTRLAGGADTQYF.

This clone showed up just once. This chain connects TRBV11-2 to TRBJ2-1; perhaps TRBD2 as D (7 bases). The CDR3 totals 15 residues. Looked up from germline, CDR1 is SGHAT and CDR2 is FQNNGV. V was pared by 1 base and J by 2 bases, with 9 bases between. CDR3 DNA sequence: TGTGCCAGCAGCTTAGCGGGGGGCGCCTACAATGAGCAGTTCTTC. Protein: CASSLAGGAYNEQFF.

V gene TRBV19 combines with J gene TRBJ2-2, with TRBD2 matching 9 bases. The CDR3 is 15 residues long. The junction had 2 bases not matched to a gene; V was cut back by 5 bases and J by 1 base. Germline V gives CDR1 LNHDA, CDR2 SQIVND (reference sequence). The CDR3 reads CASSQAGGNTGELFF. CDR3 bases: TGTGCCAGTAGTCAAGCGGGGGGGAACACCGGGGAGCTGTTTTTT.

The chain joins TRBV19 to TRBJ2-3; 11 nucleotides match TRBD2. The CDR3 has 17 residues. Looked up from germline, CDR1 is LNHDA and CDR2 is SQIVND (reference sequence). V was pared by 5 bases and J by 0 bases, with 7 bases of the junction left unmatched. For the CDR3, the DNA is TGTGCCAGTAGTGCCCAACTAGCGGGGGCAAGCACAGATACGCAGTATTTT. Translation: CASSAQLAGASTDTQYF.

As DNA, the CDR3 is TGTGCCAGCAGCTTAGATGGCGGGTTTTACAATGAGCAGTTCTTC. Amino acid sequence: CASSLDGGFYNEQFF. This sequence joins TRBV11-2 and TRBJ2-1; possible D gene TRBD2, 5 bases. The CDR3 has 15 residues. The germline V gene encodes CDR1 SGHAT and CDR2 FQNNGV. Trimming shortened V by 0 bases and J by 4 bases, and 10 bases separated the two germline ends. Using reference TRBV11-2 and TRBJ2-1 for the parts outside the CDR3, the full variable domain is EAGVAQSPRYKIIEKRQSVAFWCNPISGHATLYWYQQILGQGPKLLIQFQNNGVVDDSQLPKDRFSAERLKGVDSTLKIQPAKLEDSAVYLCASSLDGGFYNEQFFGPGTRLTVL.

The V gene is TRBV3-1 (or the pseudogene TRBV3-2), the J gene TRBJ2-7; 7 nucleotides match TRBD2. Germline V gene lookup returns CDR1 LGHDT and CDR2 YNNKEL (reference sequence). The CDR3 runs to 14 residues. V dropped 3 bases and J dropped 0; count of bases not matched to a gene: 2. This chain's CDR3 is CASSQGGYSYEQYF. For the CDR3, the DNA is TGTGCCAGCAGCCAGGGGGGGTACTCCTACGAGCAGTACTTC.

The chain combines TRBV6-4 with TRBJ2-2; no definite D call. Trimming removed 3 bases at V and 4 bases at J, with 6 bases between. This CDR3 is built from 13 residues. Germline-derived CDR1 and CDR2 are MRHNA and SNTAGT. The CDR3 region is CASSEESTGELFF. CDR3 coding DNA: TGTGCCAGCAGTGAGGAGAGCACCGGGGAGCTGTTTTTT.

V gene TRBV7-9 combines with J gene TRBJ2-1; a weak D match, TRBD1 (6 bases). This CDR3 region has 13 residues. Trimming removed 5 bases from V and 4 bases from J, with 9 bases in between. Germline CDR1 reads SEHNR; CDR2 reads FQNEAQ (reference sequence). Written as DNA, the CDR3 is TGTGCCAGCAGCCCCGGGACATACAATGAGCAGTTCTTC. Encoded protein: CASSPGTYNEQFF.

V is TRBV28 and J is TRBJ2-1; D uncertain. Trimming took off 8 bases at V and 4 bases at J, with 9 bases between the two ends. The CDR3 consists of 12 residues. Germline-derived CDR1 and CDR2 are MDHEN and SYDVKM. CDR3 sequence (DNA): TGTGCCAGCGGCCTCCTTTACAATGAGCAGTTCTTC. The encoded protein is CASGLLYNEQFF.

The chain links TRBV6-1 to TRBJ2-6, with 10 positions matching TRBD1. Germline V gene lookup returns CDR1 MNHNS and CDR2 SASEGT. The CDR3 has 18 residues. V shed 6 bases, J shed 1 base, and the junction held 9 bases outside the gene matches. CDR3 sequence (DNA): TGTGCCAGCAGGGAAATGACAGGGGGCGCGTCTGGGGCCAACGTCCTGACTTTC. This sequence encodes CASREMTGGASGANVLTF.